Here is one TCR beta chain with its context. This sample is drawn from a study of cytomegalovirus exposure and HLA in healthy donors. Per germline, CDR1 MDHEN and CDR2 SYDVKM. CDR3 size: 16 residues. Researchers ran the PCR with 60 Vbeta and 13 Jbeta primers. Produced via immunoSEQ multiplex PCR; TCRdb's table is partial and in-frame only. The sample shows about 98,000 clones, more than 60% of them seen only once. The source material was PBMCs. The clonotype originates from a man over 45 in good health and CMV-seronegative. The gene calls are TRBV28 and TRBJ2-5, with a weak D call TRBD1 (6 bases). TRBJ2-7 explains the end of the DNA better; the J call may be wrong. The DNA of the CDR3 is TGTGCCAGCAGTTTGTGGGGGCAGGGGTCATCCTACGAGCAGTACTTC. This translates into CASSLWGQGSSYEQYF.